This T cell receptor beta chain appears in the sequencing data of a study of CD8+CD57+ T cells in acquired aplastic anemia. Study background: DNA per sorted CD4+ or CD8+ sample ranged about 0.2 to 27.4 ug, averaging roughly 3.2 ug. Study-wide results and limits: Patients and controls had in common twenty-nine CD8+ CDR3 sequences.

Germline V gives CDR1 SGHVS, CDR2 FNYEAQ. CDR3 size: 15 residues. Of note for this clonotype: The antigen remains unidentified. The junction departs from germline at one end; a sequencing error may be responsible.

TCR beta VDJ and CDR3 were profiled, and genomic DNA was the template. A single record per CDR3 protein comes from TCRdb applying MiXCR to the reads. This sample has fewer than 300,000 distinct CDR3 sequences; 70% to 85% occur once, and the top ten carry around 40%. Those patients picked for sequencing had displayed CD8+CD57+ cell expansion on flow cytometry. Every one of the patients had aplastic anemia (severe, acquired). The specimen was sorted CD4+, CD8+, or CD8+CD57+ T cells (not recorded which) from PBMCs. This chain connects TRBV7-6 to TRBJ1-5; 8 bases are a match to TRBD1. The sequence derives from a human donor with aplastic anemia. In DNA form, the CDR3 reads TGTGCCAGCAGTTCAGACAGGGGCAATTCACCCCCCCACCATTTT. Its protein product is CASSSDRGNSPPHHF.